Listed here are 9 T cell receptor beta chains from one sample, sequenced in a study of cytomegalovirus exposure and HLA in healthy donors. It was with 60 Vbeta and 13 Jbeta primers that the PCR ran. Sequenced by immunoSEQ multiplex PCR; TCRdb stores in-frame clones only, minus some. The data show some 200,000 clones, about 80% seen once. Input material: PBMCs. These receptors all come from a middle-aged man in good health and CMV-seronegative.

The rearrangement uses TRBV27 and TRBJ2-5, with D possibly matching TRBD2 (6 bases). The germline V and J ends were trimmed by 5 bases and 4 bases, with 11 bases remaining between them. This CDR3 contains 13 residues. The V gene's germline CDR1 is MNHEY and CDR2 SMNVEV (reference sequence). In nucleotides, the CDR3 is TGTGCCAGCAGTGTACCGGGGGTAGAGACCCAGTACTTC. This translates into CASSVPGVETQYF.

The V call is TRBV7-9, the J call TRBJ1-2; the D gene is possibly TRBD1 (5 bases). CDR1 is SEHNR, CDR2 FQNEAQ, per germline (reference sequence). Trimming pared 3 bases from V and 4 bases from J, leaving 12 bases between. CDR3 length: 14 amino acids. The CDR3 region is CASSFGDRSYGYTF. The CDR3 DNA reads TGTGCCAGCAGCTTTGGAGACAGAAGCTATGGCTACACCTTC.

The rearrangement links TRBV6-1 to TRBJ2-5; D gene ambiguous. V was pared by 5 bases and J by 1 base, with 2 bases between. CDR1 MNHNS and CDR2 SASEGT come from the germline V gene. This CDR3 spans 11 amino acids. CDR3 DNA sequence: TGTGCCAGCAGTCGCCAAGAGACCCAGTACTTC. Translation: CASSRQETQYF.

The rearrangement joins TRBV10-2 to TRBJ2-7, with D perhaps TRBD1 (5 bases). The V gene's germline CDR1 is WSHSY and CDR2 SAAADI. CDR3 length equals 15 residues. V gave up 0 bases and J gave up 1 base, with 10 bases separating them. The CDR3 spells CASSESIGASYEQYF. CDR3 in DNA: TGCGCCAGCAGTGAGTCGATAGGGGCATCCTACGAGCAGTACTTC.

This clone was seen only once. This sequence joins TRBV10-3 and TRBJ2-1, with D unresolved. This CDR3 has 15 residues. CDR1 and CDR2 from the germline V gene are ENHRY and SYGVKD. The V gene lost 0 bases and the J gene lost 3 bases, with 9 bases spanning the gap. The CDR3 spells CAISESWLGYNEQFF. The CDR3 coding sequence is TGTGCCATCAGTGAGTCTTGGCTAGGCTACAATGAGCAGTTCTTC.

The chain uses TRBV6-5 and TRBJ2-5; D is possibly TRBD2 (5 bases). The CDR3 has 15 amino acids. The germline V gene has CDR1 MNHEY and CDR2 SVGAGI. Trimming removed 2 bases at V and 4 bases at J, with 14 bases between. Here the CDR3 reads CASSYLAGRRETQYF. The CDR3 nucleotides are TGTGCCAGCAGTTACCTAGCCGGACGACGAGAGACCCAGTACTTC.

V usage is TRBV11-2 and J usage is TRBJ1-4; the D gene is possibly TRBD1 (6 bases). This CDR3 has 18 residues. The germline V and J ends were trimmed by 0 bases and 0 bases, with 14 bases remaining between them. CDR1 is SGHAT, CDR2 FQNNGV, per germline. The CDR3 sequence: CASSLDLWTDPTNEKLFF. CDR3 sequence (DNA): TGTGCCAGCAGCTTAGATCTATGGACAGACCCAACTAATGAAAAACTGTTTTTT.

The chain links TRBV7-2 to TRBJ2-5; 11 positions match TRBD2. J was trimmed by 3 bases and V by 1 base; bases with no gene match: 7. This CDR3 comprises 17 residues. Germline loops: CDR1 SGHTA, CDR2 FQGNSA. DNA of the CDR3: TGTGCCAGCAGCTTAGTGTTTAGCGGGGGGGAAGAAGAGACCCAGTACTTC. Encoded protein: CASSLVFSGGEEETQYF. Based on the CDR3 plus reference TRBV7-2 and TRBJ2-5, the full variable domain is GAGVSQSPSNKVTEKGKDVELRCDPISGHTALYWYRQSLGQGLEFLIYFQGNSAPDKSGLPSDRFSAERTGGSVSTLTIQRTQQEDSAVYLCASSLVFSGGEEETQYFGPGTRLLVL.

J is TRBJ1-6 and V is TRBV12-5; 7 nucleotides align to TRBD1. V trimming: 0 bases; J trimming: 8 bases; junction bases outside the gene matches: 1. From germline, CDR1 is LGHNT and CDR2 FRNRAP. This CDR3 spans 14 amino acids. The CDR3 DNA sequence: TGTGCTAGTGGTTTGGTTACAGGGGATTCACCCCTCCACTTT. Translation gives CASGLVTGDSPLHF.